These T cell receptor beta chains were read from a single sample in a study of cytomegalovirus exposure and HLA in healthy donors. Assay: immunoSEQ multiplex PCR; the TCRdb copy retains only in-frame clones and omits some. The table records 150,000 or so clones, roughly three quarters of them present only once. The sequenced sample consisted of PBMCs. These receptors were taken from a man aged 35-49 years in good health and CMV-seropositive. Each CDR3 is given with its conserved first and last residue. The D gene is left open where the match is weak. Clone size is not always given. Where it is, it says once, few, many or a class for expanded clones.

v_gene	d_gene	abundance	j_gene	CDR3nt	CDR3aa
TRBV6-6	TRBD1	.	TRBJ1-4	TGTGCCAGCAGTCTGGGACAGGGACAGGATGAAAAACTGTTTTTT	CASSLGQGQDEKLFF
TRBV4-3	TRBD1	.	TRBJ1-2	TGCGCCAGCGGCCCCGACAGGGATTATGGTGGCTACACCTTC	CASGPDRDYGGYTF
TRBV6-5	.	.	TRBJ2-7	TGTGCCAGCAGGCCCCCCGGGAGCTCCTACGAGCAGTACTTC	CASRPPGSSYEQYF
TRBV19	.	.	TRBJ1-5	TGTGCCAGTAGTAGAGGAGATCTCGCCGATCAGCCCCAGCATTTT	CASSRGDLADQPQHF
TRBV7-9	.	once	TRBJ1-1	TGTGCCAGCAGTGCACAGGGGAACACTGAAGCTTTCTTT	CASSAQGNTEAFF
TRBV13	.	once	TRBJ1-3	TGTGCCAGCAGCTTAGTGGCCATGGCAAGAAACACCATATATTTT	CASSLVAMARNTIYF
TRBV29-1	.	.	TRBJ1-2	TGCAGCGTTCCCCACCGGGGGGGACCCACTAACTATGGCTACACCTTC	CSVPHRGGPTNYGYTF
TRBV9	.	.	TRBJ1-4	TGTGCCAGCAGCCTCCTGGGGCTCGGGCATAATGAAAAACTGTTTTTT	CASSLLGLGHNEKLFF
TRBV6-4	.	few	TRBJ1-2	TGTGCCAGCAGTGATTACATTCCCGTGGCACACTATGGCTACACCTTC	CASSDYIPVAHYGYTF
TRBV27	TRBD2	.	TRBJ2-7	TGTGCCAGCACCCTCGGGGGGGAGCAGTACTTC	CASTLGGEQYF
TRBV6-1	.	.	TRBJ1-6	TGTGCCAGCAGTGAATCCTCAGGTCGGAATTCACCCCTCCACTTT	CASSESSGRNSPLHF
TRBV2	TRBD1	.	TRBJ1-6	TGTGCCAGGGGACAGCCTGCCTATAATTCACCCCTCCACTTT	CARGQPAYNSPLHF
TRBV4-1	TRBD1	few	TRBJ2-7	TGCGCCAGCAGCCAAGGAGTCGGGACAGGGGGCGCGGGGCAGTACTTC	CASSQGVGTGGAGQYF
TRBV5-1	.	once	TRBJ2-2	TGCGCCAGCAGCTTGAGTGGGCCGGACACCGGGGAGCTGTTTTTT	CASSLSGPDTGELFF
TRBV6-6	.	.	TRBJ1-1	TGTGCCAGCAGTGCCGGGATGAACACTGAAGCTTTCTTT	CASSAGMNTEAFF
TRBV28	.	few	TRBJ1-6	TGTGCCAGCACCCCCGGGGGGGATAATTCACCCCTCCACTTT	CASTPGGDNSPLHF
TRBV6-5	.	.	TRBJ1-2	TGTGCCAGCAGTTACGATGGGGGGTATGGCTACACCTTC	CASSYDGGYGYTF
TRBV14	.	.	TRBJ2-2	TGTGCCAGCAGTACCGGGGGGCACACCGGAGAGCTGTTTTTT	CASSTGGHTGELFF
TRBV2	.	.	TRBJ1-5	TGTGCCAGCAAAGACAGGCAAGATCAGCCCCAGCATTTT	CASKDRQDQPQHF
TRBV29-1	.	.	TRBJ2-1	TGCAGCGTTGAGAAACGACGGTCAGGCCTCTCCTACAATGAGCAGTTCTTC	CSVEKRRSGLSYNEQFF
TRBV4-2	.	.	TRBJ1-5	TGTGCCAGCAGCCAAGAGAGGTATAGCAATCAGCCCCAGCATTTT	CASSQERYSNQPQHF
TRBV12-1	.	once	TRBJ2-7	TGTGCCAGCAGCCCCCCCGCGGCCCTAGACTACGAGCAGTACTTC	CASSPPAALDYEQYF
TRBV18	TRBD1	.	TRBJ1-6	TGTGCCAGCTCACCTCCAGACAGGGTTGGTAATTCACCCCTCCACTTT	CASSPPDRVGNSPLHF
TRBV5-4	.	.	TRBJ2-7	TGTGCCAGCAGCTCTCAGGACTACGAGCAGTACTTC	CASSSQDYEQYF
TRBV29-1	.	.	TRBJ2-5	TGCAGCGTTGAAGGAAGGGGGTACCAAGCGACCCAGTACTTC	CSVEGRGYQATQYF
TRBV5-6	.	once	TRBJ2-5	TGTGCCAGCAGCTTGGCCTGGAGGGAGATCCAAGAGACCCAGTACTTC	CASSLAWREIQETQYF
TRBV27	TRBD1	.	TRBJ1-2	TGTGCCAGCAGTCCCCGGGACAGGGGGAACTATGGCTACACCTTC	CASSPRDRGNYGYTF
TRBV4-2	.	.	TRBJ1-2	TGTGCCAGCAGCCCCCCACGAGTGAGCTATGGCTACACCTTC	CASSPPRVSYGYTF
TRBV18	TRBD2	few	TRBJ2-2	TGTGCCAGCTCACCACCGGGCGGGGGAGCGAACACCGGGGAGCTGTTTTTT	CASSPPGGGANTGELFF
TRBV30	.	.	TRBJ1-6	TGTGCCTGGAGTAGCGACAGGCGATCCTCCTATAATTCACCCCTCCACTTT	CAWSSDRRSSYNSPLHF
TRBV13	TRBD1	.	TRBJ2-1	TGTGCCAGCTTACACAGGGGGGTCTACAATGAGCAGTTCTTC	CASLHRGVYNEQFF
TRBV10-3	.	few	TRBJ2-7	TGTGCCATCAGTGAGACCTCCTACGAGCAGTACTTC	CAISETSYEQYF
TRBV5-5	.	.	TRBJ1-5	TGTGCCAGCAGCCCCGACATTAGCAATCAGCCCCAGCATTTT	CASSPDISNQPQHF
TRBV29-1	.	.	TRBJ1-1	TGCAGCGGGGGCAGTAACACTGAAGCTTTCTTT	CSGGSNTEAFF
TRBV27	.	.	TRBJ2-7	TGTGCCAGCAGTAGGGGCGAAGAGCAGTACTTC	CASSRGEEQYF
TRBV6-1	.	few	TRBJ2-7	TGTGCCAGCAGCCAGGTACACTCCTACGAGCAGTACTTC	CASSQVHSYEQYF
TRBV18	.	.	TRBJ1-1	TGTGCCAGCTCACCTGCCGGGGGTGAAGCTTTCTTT	CASSPAGGEAFF
TRBV29-1	TRBD1	.	TRBJ1-2	TGCAGCGTTGGGGGGGGACAGGGAATAAACTATGGCTACACCTTC	CSVGGGQGINYGYTF
TRBV11-1	TRBD1	.	TRBJ1-2	TGTGCCAGCAGCACCCAGACAGGGTCCTATGGCTACACCTTC	CASSTQTGSYGYTF
TRBV6-5	.	.	TRBJ2-7	TGTGCCAGCAGCCCAGCCCTAGTGTTCCACGAGCAGTACTTC	CASSPALVFHEQYF
TRBV27	.	.	TRBJ2-2	TGTGCCAGCAGTTTAGGAGGGAGGGAGCTGTTTTTT	CASSLGGRELFF
TRBV14	.	.	TRBJ1-5	TGTGCCAGCAGCCAAGTCGGGAAATCCGATCAGCCCCAGCATTTT	CASSQVGKSDQPQHF
TRBV5-1	.	.	TRBJ1-1	TGCGCCAGCAGCTTGGAGTCGAGGGCGGGGAGCACTGAAGCTTTCTTT	CASSLESRAGSTEAFF
TRBV10-3	TRBD1	.	TRBJ1-1	TGTGCCATCAGTGAGAGGACAGGGTCGGGCACTGAAGCTTTCTTT	CAISERTGSGTEAFF
TRBV7-2	TRBD1	.	TRBJ2-7	TGTGCCAGCAGCGCCAGGACAGGGGACTCCTACGAGCAGTACTTC	CASSARTGDSYEQYF
TRBV7-2	TRBD1	.	TRBJ2-7	TGTGCCAGCAGCTTTTGGGACAGAGCCTACGAGCAGTACTTC	CASSFWDRAYEQYF
TRBV6-4	.	.	TRBJ1-4	TGTGCCAGCAGTGAGCGGCACGATAATGAAAAACTGTTTTTT	CASSERHDNEKLFF
TRBV7-9	TRBD1	few	TRBJ1-1	TGTGCCAGCAGCGGAGGACAGGGGTTCGTTAGGGACACTGAAGCTTTCTTT	CASSGGQGFVRDTEAFF
TRBV7-9	TRBD1	.	TRBJ1-3	TGTGCCAGCAGCGAAGACAGGGGCTCTGGAAACACCATATATTTT	CASSEDRGSGNTIYF
TRBV4-2	TRBD2	few	TRBJ2-2	TGTGCCAGCAGCCAAGATTTCGGGGGGAGCCGGGACGGGGAGCTGTTTTTT	CASSQDFGGSRDGELFF
TRBV7-9	TRBD1	few	TRBJ1-1	TGTGCCAGCAGCTTAGACTCAGGGGGTGGGAACACTGAAGCTTTCTTT	CASSLDSGGGNTEAFF
TRBV6-5	.	few	TRBJ1-5	TGTGCCACCCGCCTAGACAGCAGCAATCAGCCCCAGCATTTT	CATRLDSSNQPQHF